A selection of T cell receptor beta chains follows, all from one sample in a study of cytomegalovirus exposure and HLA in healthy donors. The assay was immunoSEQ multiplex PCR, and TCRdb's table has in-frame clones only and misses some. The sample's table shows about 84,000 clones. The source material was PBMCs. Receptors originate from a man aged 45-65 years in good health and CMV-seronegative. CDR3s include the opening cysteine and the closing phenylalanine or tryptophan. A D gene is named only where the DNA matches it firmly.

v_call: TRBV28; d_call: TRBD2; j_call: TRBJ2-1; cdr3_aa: CASSLGRAGGARNEQFF; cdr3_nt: TGTGCCAGCAGTTTAGGTCGAGCCGGGGGGGCGAGAAATGAGCAGTTCTTC
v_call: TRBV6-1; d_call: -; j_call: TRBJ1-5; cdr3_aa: CASRVVDSPLGPQHF; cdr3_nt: TGTGCCAGTAGGGTCGTGGACAGCCCTTTGGGGCCCCAGCATTTT
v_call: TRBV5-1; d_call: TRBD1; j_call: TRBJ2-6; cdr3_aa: CASSLADRGRVLPGANVLTF; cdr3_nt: TGCGCCAGCAGCTTGGCGGACAGGGGGCGCGTGCTCCCTGGGGCCAACGTCCTGACTTTC
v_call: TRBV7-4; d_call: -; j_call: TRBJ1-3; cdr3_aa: CASSLGFMGNTIYF; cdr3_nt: TGTGCCAGCAGCTTAGGTTTCATGGGAAACACCATATATTTT
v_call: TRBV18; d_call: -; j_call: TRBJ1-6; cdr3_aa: CASSPAASSYNSPLHF; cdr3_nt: TGTGCCAGCTCACCGGCTGCCAGCTCCTATAATTCACCCCTCCACTTT
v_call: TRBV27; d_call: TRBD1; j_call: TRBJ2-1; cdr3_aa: CASSFGTGGINEQFF; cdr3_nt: TGTGCCAGCAGTTTTGGGACAGGGGGAATCAATGAGCAGTTCTTC
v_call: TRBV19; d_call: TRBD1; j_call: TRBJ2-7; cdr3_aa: CASSTGTGMKYEQYF; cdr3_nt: TGTGCCAGTAGTACCGGGACAGGGATGAAATACGAGCAGTACTTC
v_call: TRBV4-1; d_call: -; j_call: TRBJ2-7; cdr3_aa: CASSQATGPAGAYYEQYF; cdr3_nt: TGCGCCAGCAGCCAAGCGACAGGACCCGCAGGGGCCTACTACGAGCAGTACTTC
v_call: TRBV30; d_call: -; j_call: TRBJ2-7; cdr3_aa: CAWSRGAEYEQYF; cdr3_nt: TGTGCCTGGAGTCGGGGGGCAGAGTACGAGCAGTACTTC
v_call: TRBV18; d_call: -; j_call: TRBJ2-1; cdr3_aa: CASSPDSFPGIGQFF; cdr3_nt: TGTGCCAGCTCACCAGATTCGTTTCCCGGGATTGGGCAGTTCTTC
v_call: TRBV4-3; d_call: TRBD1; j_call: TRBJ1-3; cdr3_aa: CASSQDLSRTGRNTIYF; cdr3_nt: TGCGCCAGCAGCCAAGATCTGTCTCGGACAGGAAGAAACACCATATATTTT
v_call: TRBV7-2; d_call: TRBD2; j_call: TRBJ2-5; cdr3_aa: CASSLTAGGRETQYF; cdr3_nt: TGTGCCAGCAGCTTAACAGCGGGGGGGCGAGAGACCCAGTACTTC
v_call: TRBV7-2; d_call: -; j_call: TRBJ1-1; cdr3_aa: CASSPGGNTEAFF; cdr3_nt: TGTGCCAGCAGCCCCGGGGGGAACACTGAAGCTTTCTTT
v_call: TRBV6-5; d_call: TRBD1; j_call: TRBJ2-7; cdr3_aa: CASGTALFYEQYF; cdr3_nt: TGTGCCAGCGGGACAGCGTTATTCTACGAGCAGTACTTC
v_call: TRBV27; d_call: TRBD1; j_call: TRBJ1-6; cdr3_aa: CASSYTGATPLHF; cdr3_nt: TGTGCCAGCAGTTACACAGGGGCTACACCCCTCCACTTT
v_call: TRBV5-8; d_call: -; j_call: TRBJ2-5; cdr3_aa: CASSSGQLGETQYF; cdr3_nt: TGTGCCAGCAGCTCAGGACAGCTCGGAGAGACCCAGTACTTC
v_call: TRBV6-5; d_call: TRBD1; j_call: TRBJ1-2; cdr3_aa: CASSYSSIGTGYGYTF; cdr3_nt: TGTGCCAGCAGTTACTCGTCGATAGGGACAGGGTATGGCTACACCTTC
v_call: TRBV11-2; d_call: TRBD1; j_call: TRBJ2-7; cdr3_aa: CASSLLQGGYEQYF; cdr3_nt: TGTGCCAGCAGCTTACTACAGGGGGGATACGAGCAGTACTTC
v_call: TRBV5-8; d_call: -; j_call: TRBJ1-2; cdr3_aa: CASSLGQLDGGYTF; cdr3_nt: TGTGCCAGCAGCTTGGGACAGCTAGACGGTGGCTACACCTTC
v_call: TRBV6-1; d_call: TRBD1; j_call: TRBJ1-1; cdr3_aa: CASNHRGRRTEAFF; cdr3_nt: TGTGCCAGCAACCACAGGGGGCGTCGCACTGAAGCTTTCTTT
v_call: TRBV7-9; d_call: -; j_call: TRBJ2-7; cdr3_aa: CASSLVRGPVSAYEQYF; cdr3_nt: TGTGCCAGCAGCTTGGTCCGTGGGCCCGTTTCAGCCTACGAGCAGTACTTC
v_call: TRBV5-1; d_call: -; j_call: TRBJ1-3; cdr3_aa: CASSLRGAAGNTIYF; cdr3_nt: TGCGCCAGCAGCTTGCGGGGGGCGGCTGGAAACACCATATATTTT
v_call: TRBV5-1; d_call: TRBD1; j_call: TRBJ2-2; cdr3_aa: CASSYWRPGTGVPGELFF; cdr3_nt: TGCGCCAGCAGCTACTGGCGGCCCGGGACAGGGGTCCCCGGGGAGCTGTTTTTT
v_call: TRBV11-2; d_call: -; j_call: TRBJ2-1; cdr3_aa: CASSLGLANEQFF; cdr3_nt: TGTGCCAGCAGCTTAGGGTTAGCGAATGAGCAGTTCTTC
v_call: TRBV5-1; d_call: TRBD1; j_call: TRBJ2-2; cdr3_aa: CASSPPRDRGGRNSNTGELFF; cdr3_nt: TGCGCCAGCAGCCCCCCCAGAGACAGGGGGGGACGAAATTCGAACACCGGGGAGCTGTTTTTT
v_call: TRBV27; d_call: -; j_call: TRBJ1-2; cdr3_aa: CASSHTYRDGYTF; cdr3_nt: TGTGCCAGCAGTCACACTTACAGGGATGGCTACACCTTC
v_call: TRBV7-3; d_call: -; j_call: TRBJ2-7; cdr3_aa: CASSPTVGYEQYF; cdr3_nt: TGTGCCAGCAGCCCTACGGTCGGCTACGAGCAGTACTTC
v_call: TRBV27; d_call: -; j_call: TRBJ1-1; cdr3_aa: CASSFYRNTEAFF; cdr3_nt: TGTGCCAGCAGTTTCTACCGGAACACTGAAGCTTTCTTT
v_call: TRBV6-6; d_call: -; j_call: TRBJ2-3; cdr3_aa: CASSYSPPPDTQYF; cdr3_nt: TGTGCCAGCAGTTATAGCCCACCCCCAGATACGCAGTATTTT
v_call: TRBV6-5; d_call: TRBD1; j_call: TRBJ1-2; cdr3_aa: CASRLTGNWGNGYTF; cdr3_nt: TGTGCCAGCAGACTGACAGGGAATTGGGGGAATGGCTACACCTTC
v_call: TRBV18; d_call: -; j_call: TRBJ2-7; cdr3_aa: CASSPRSAGEQYF; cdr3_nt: TGTGCCAGCTCACCTAGGTCCGCAGGGGAGCAGTACTTC
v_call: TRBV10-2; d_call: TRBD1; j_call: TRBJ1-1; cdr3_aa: CASNQGGLYTEAFF; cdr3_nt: TGCGCCAGCAATCAGGGGGGCCTATACACTGAAGCTTTCTTT
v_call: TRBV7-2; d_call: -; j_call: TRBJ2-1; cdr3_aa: CASSLYGKYNEQFF; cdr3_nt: TGTGCCAGCAGCTTATACGGGAAGTACAATGAGCAGTTCTTC
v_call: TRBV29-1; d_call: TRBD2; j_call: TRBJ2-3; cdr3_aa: CSTRLAGTDTQYF; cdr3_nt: TGCAGCACCCGACTAGCGGGAACAGATACGCAGTATTTT
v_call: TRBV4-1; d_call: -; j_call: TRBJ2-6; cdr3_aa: CASSPPGPQSGANVLTF; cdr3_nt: TGCGCCAGCAGCCCTCCGGGTCCTCAATCTGGGGCCAACGTCCTGACTTTC
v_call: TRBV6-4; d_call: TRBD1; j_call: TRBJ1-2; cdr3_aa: CASSPGQASDGYTF; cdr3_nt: TGTGCCAGCAGCCCGGGACAGGCGAGCGATGGCTACACCTTC
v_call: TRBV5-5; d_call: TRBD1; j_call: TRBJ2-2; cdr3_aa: CASSFRTGMNTGELFF; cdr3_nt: TGTGCCAGCAGCTTTCGGACAGGGATGAACACCGGGGAGCTGTTTTTT
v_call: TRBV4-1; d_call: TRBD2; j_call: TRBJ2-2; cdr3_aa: CASSQQNPSGGYTGELFF; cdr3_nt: TGCGCCAGCAGCCAACAAAACCCTAGCGGGGGTTACACCGGGGAGCTGTTTTTT
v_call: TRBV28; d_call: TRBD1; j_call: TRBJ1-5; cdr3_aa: CASSPSGGQGRGQPQHF; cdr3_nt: TGTGCCAGCAGTCCCTCCGGCGGACAGGGTAGGGGTCAGCCCCAGCATTTT
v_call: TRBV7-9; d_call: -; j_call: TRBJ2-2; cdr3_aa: CASSSTGEAGELFF; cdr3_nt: TGTGCCAGCAGCTCTACAGGGGAGGCCGGGGAGCTGTTTTTT
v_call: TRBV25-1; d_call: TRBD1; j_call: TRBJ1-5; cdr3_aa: CASSAGGDGANQPQHF; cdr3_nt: TGTGCCAGCAGTGCAGGGGGCGACGGGGCCAATCAGCCCCAGCATTTT
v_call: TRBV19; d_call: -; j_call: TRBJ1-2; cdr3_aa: CASFRGRGGYTF; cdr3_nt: TGTGCCAGTTTCAGAGGGAGAGGTGGCTACACCTTC
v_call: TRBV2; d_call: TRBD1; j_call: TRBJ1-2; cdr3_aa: CASKILTGADGYTF; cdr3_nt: TGTGCCAGCAAGATTTTAACAGGGGCGGATGGCTACACCTTC
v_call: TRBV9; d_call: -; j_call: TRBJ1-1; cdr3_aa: CASSVGGIGTTEAFF; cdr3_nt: TGTGCCAGCAGCGTAGGCGGTATAGGGACAACTGAAGCTTTCTTT
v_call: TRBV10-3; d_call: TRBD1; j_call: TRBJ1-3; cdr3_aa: CAITTGAGNTIYF; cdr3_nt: TGTGCCATCACCACAGGGGCCGGAAACACCATATATTTT
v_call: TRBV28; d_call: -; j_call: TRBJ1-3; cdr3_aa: CASSSAGSGNTIYF; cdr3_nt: TGTGCCAGCAGTTCGGCAGGATCTGGAAACACCATATATTTT
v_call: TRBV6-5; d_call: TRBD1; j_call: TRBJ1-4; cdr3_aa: CASRDRGLDDEKLFF; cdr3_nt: TGTGCCAGCAGGGACAGGGGGCTTGATGATGAAAAACTGTTTTTT
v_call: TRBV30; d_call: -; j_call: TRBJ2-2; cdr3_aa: CAWSSLGASTGELFF; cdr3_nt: TGTGCCTGGAGTAGCTTGGGGGCGAGCACCGGGGAGCTGTTTTTT
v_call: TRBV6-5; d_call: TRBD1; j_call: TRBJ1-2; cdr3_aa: CASNRDSDNYGYTF; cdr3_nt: TGTGCCAGCAACCGGGACAGTGATAACTATGGCTACACCTTC
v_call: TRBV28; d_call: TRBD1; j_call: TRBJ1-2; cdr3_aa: CASSSTGGPYGYTF; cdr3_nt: TGTGCCAGCAGTTCGACAGGGGGCCCCTATGGCTACACCTTC
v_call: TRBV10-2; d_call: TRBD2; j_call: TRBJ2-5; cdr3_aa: CASSWIAGAAETQYF; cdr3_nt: TGCGCCAGCAGTTGGATCGCGGGAGCGGCAGAGACCCAGTACTTC
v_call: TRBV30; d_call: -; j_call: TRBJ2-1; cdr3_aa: CAWTDEVAREAANEQFF; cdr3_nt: TGTGCCTGGACGGACGAAGTGGCGAGGGAAGCTGCCAATGAGCAGTTCTTC
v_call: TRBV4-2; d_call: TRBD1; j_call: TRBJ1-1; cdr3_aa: CASSQDPRDRATEAFF; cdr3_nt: TGTGCCAGCAGCCAAGACCCCCGGGACAGGGCCACTGAAGCTTTCTTT
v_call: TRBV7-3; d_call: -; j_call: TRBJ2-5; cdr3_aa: CASSSTGTNQETQYF; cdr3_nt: TGTGCCAGCAGCTCAACCGGGACAAACCAAGAGACCCAGTACTTC
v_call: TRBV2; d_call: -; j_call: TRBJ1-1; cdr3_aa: CASIAGEGDTEAFF; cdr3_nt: TGTGCCAGCATCGCGGGGGAGGGTGACACTGAAGCTTTCTTT
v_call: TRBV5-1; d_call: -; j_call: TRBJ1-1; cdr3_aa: CASSDSTGFVSEAFF; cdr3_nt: TGCGCCAGCAGCGACTCCACAGGGTTTGTATCTGAAGCTTTCTTT
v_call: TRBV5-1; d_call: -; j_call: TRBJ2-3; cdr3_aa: CASSSSQGLADTQYF; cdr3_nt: TGCGCCAGCAGCTCCTCACAGGGCCTGGCAGATACGCAGTATTTT
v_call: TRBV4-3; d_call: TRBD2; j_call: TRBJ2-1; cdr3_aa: CASSPGETSGALRRNEQFF; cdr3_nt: TGCGCCAGCAGCCCCGGCGAAACTAGCGGAGCCCTTAGGAGGAATGAGCAGTTCTTC
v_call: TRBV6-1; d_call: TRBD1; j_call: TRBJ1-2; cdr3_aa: CASSGDRGGNTF; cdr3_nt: TGTGCCAGCAGTGGGGACAGGGGAGGTAATACCTTC
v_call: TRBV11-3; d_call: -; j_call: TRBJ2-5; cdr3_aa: CASSSSDQETQYF; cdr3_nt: TGTGCCAGCAGCTCCTCGGACCAAGAGACCCAGTACTTC